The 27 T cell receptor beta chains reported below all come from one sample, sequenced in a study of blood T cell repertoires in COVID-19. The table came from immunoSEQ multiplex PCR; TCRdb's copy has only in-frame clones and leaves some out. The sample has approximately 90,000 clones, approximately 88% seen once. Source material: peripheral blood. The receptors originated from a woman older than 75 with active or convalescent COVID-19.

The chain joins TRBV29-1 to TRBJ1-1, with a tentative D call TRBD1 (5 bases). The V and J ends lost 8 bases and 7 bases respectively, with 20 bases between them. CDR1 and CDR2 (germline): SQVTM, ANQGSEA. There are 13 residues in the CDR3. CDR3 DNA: TGCAGCACCAGCTGGGGCAGGGAGGTTGAAGCTTTCTTT. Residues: CSTSWGREVEAFF. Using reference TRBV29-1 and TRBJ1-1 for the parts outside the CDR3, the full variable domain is SAVISQKPSRDICQRGTSLTIQCQVDSQVTMMFWYRQQPGQSLTLIATANQGSEATYESGFVIDKFPISRPNLTFSTLTVSNMSPEDSSIYLCSTSWGREVEAFFGQGTRLTVV.

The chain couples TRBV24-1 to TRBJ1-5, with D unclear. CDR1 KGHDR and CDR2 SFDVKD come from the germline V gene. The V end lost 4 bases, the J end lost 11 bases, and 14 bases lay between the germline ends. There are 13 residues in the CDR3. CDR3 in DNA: TGTGCCACCAGTGAGGGAGGACTCCTGGCCCAGCATTTT. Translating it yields CATSEGGLLAQHF.

CDR3 sequence: CASSIEGGRNQPQHF. CDR3 sequence (DNA): TGTGCCAGTAGTATAGAGGGGGGTAGGAATCAGCCCCAGCATTTT. The rearrangement joins TRBV19 to TRBJ1-5; D possibly corresponds to TRBD1 (5 bases). The CDR3 is 15 amino acids. Looked up from germline, CDR1 is LNHDA and CDR2 is SQIVND (reference sequence). V was clipped by 0 bases and J by 4 bases, with 10 bases between them. Supplemented by reference TRBV19 and TRBJ1-5, the full variable domain reads DGGITQSPKYLFRKEGQNVTLSCEQNLNHDAMYWYRQDPGQGLRLIYYSQIVNDFQKGDIAEGYSVSREKKESFPLTVTSAQKNPTAFYLCASSIEGGRNQPQHFGDGTRLSIL.

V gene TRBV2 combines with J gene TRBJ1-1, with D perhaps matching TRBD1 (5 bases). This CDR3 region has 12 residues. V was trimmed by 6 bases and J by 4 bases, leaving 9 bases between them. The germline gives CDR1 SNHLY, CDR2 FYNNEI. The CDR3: CASRVDITEAFF. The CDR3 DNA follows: TGTGCCAGCAGAGTGGACATCACTGAAGCTTTCTTT. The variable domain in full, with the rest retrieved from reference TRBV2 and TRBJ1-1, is EPEVTQTPSHQVTQMGQEVILRCVPISNHLYFYWYRQILGQKVEFLVSFYNNEISEKSEIFDDQFSVERPDGSNFTLKIRSTKLEDSAMYFCASRVDITEAFFGQGTRLTVV.

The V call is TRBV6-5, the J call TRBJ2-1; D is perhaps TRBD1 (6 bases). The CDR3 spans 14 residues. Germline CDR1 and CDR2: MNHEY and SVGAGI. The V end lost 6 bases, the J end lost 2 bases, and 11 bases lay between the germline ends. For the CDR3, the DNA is TGTGCCAGCAGGGGGGCTCCCACCTACAATGAGCAGTTCTTC. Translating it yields CASRGAPTYNEQFF.

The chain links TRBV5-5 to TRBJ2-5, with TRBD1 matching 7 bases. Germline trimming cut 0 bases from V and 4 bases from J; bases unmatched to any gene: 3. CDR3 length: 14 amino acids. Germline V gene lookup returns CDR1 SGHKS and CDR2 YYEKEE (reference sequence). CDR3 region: CASSLGGTAETQYF. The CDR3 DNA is TGTGCCAGCAGCTTGGGGGGGACAGCAGAGACCCAGTACTTC.

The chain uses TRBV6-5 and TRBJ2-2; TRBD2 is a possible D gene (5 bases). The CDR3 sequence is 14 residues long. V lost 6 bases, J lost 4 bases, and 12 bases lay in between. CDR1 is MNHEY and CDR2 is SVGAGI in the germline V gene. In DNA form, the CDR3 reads TGTGCCAGCAGGGGTACAGAGGGCACCGGGGAGCTGTTTTTT. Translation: CASRGTEGTGELFF.

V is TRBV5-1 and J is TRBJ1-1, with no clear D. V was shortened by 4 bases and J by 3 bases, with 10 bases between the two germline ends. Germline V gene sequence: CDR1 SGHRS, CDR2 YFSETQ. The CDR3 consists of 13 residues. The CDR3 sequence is CASSREADTEAFF. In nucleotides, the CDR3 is TGCGCCAGCAGCCGTGAAGCGGACACTGAAGCTTTCTTT.

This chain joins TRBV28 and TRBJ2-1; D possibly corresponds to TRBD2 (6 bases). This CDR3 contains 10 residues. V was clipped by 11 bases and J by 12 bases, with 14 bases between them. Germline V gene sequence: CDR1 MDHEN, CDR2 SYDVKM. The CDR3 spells CAAGAGLQFF. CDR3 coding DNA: TGTGCCGCCGGGGCGGGACTGCAGTTCTTC.

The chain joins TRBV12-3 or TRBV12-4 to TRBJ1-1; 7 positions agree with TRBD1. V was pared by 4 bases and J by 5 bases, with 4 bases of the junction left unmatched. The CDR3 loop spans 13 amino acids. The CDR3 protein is CASSWKGATEAFF. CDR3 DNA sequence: TGTGCCAGCAGTTGGAAGGGGGCGACTGAAGCTTTCTTT.

The DNA for the CDR3 is TGTGCCAGCAGCTTCGTCATGGGGGGACAGGGTTTTGGCTACACCTTC. Residues: CASSFVMGGQGFGYTF. The rearrangement links TRBV5-6 to TRBJ1-2; 9 bases match TRBD1. Germline V gene data show CDR1 as SGHDT and CDR2 as YYEEEE. This CDR3 is built from 16 residues. V lost 2 bases to trimming and J lost 7 bases; unmatched junction nucleotides: 12.

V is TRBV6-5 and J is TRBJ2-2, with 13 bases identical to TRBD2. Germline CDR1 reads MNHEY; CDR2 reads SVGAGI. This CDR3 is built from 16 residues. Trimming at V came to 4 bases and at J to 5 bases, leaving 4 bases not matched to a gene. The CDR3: CASSLGLAGRTGELFF. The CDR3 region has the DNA TGTGCCAGCAGTTTGGGACTAGCGGGAAGAACCGGGGAGCTGTTTTTT.

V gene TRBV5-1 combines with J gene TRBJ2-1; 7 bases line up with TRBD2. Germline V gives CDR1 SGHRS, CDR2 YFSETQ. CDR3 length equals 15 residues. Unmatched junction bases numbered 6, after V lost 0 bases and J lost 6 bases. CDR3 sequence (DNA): TGCGCCAGCAGCTTGGGAGCGGGGATGTTCAATGAGCAGTTCTTC. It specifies CASSLGAGMFNEQFF.

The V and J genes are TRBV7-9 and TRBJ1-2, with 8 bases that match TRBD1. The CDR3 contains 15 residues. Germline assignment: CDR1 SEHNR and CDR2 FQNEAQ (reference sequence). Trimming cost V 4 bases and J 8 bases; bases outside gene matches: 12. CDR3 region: CASSYTRGLVFGYTF. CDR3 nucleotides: TGTGCCAGCAGCTACACCAGGGGGCTCGTTTTCGGCTACACCTTC.

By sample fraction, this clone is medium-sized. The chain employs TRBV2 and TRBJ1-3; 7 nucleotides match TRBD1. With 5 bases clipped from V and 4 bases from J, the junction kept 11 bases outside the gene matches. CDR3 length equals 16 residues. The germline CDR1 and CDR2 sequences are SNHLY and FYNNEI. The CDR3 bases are TGTGCCAGCAGTTTTACATCAGGGGGGACAGGAAACACCATATATTTT. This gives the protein CASSFTSGGTGNTIYF.

CDR3 coding DNA: TGTGCCAGCAGGGAGGACAGGGGGCACTACGAGCAGTACTTC. Protein product: CASREDRGHYEQYF. The V gene is TRBV5-8, the J gene TRBJ2-7; TRBD1 agrees at 11 bases. The germline V gene has CDR1 SGHTS and CDR2 YDEGEE. The trim removed 5 bases at V and 3 bases at J, leaving 4 bases unmatched. The CDR3 is made up of 14 amino acids. Based on the CDR3 plus reference TRBV5-8 and TRBJ2-7, the full variable domain is EAGVTQSPTHLIKTRGQQATLRCSPISGHTSVYWYQQALGLGLQFLLWYDEGEERNRGNFPPRFSGRQFPNYSSELNVNALELEDSALYLCASREDRGHYEQYFGPGTRLTVT.

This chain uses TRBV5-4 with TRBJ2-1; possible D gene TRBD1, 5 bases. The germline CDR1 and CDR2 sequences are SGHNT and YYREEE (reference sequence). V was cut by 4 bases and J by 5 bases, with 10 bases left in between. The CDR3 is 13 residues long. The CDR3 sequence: CASSHSGNNEQFF. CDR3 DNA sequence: TGTGCCAGCAGCCACTCAGGGAACAATGAGCAGTTCTTC.

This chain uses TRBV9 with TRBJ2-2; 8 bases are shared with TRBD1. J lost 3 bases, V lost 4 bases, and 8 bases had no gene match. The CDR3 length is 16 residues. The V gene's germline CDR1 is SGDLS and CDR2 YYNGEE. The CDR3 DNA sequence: TGTGCCAGCAGCACCCCCGGGACAGGCTACACCGGGGAGCTGTTTTTT. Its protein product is CASSTPGTGYTGELFF. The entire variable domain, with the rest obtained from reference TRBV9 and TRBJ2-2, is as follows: DSGVTQTPKHLITATGQRVTLRCSPRSGDLSVYWYQQSLDQGLQFLIQYYNGEERAKGNILERFSAQQFPDLHSELNLSSLELGDSALYFCASSTPGTGYTGELFFGEGSRLTVL.

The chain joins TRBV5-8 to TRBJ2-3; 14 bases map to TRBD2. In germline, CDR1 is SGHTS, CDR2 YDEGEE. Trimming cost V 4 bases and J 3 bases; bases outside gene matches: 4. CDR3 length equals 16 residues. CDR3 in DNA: TGTGCCAGCAGCAGGGGACTAGCGGGAGTTACAGATACGCAGTATTTT. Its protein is CASSRGLAGVTDTQYF.

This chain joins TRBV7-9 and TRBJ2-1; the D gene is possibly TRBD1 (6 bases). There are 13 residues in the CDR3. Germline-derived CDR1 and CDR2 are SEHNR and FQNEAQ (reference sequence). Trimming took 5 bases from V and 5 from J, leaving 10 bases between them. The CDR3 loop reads CASSKDSHNEQFF. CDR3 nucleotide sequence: TGTGCCAGCAGCAAGGACAGTCACAATGAGCAGTTCTTC.

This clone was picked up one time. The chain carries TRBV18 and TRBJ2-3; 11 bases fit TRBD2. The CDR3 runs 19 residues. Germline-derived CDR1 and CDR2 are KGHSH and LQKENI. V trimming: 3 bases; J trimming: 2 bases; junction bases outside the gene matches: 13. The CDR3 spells CASSPPSKTSGVLTDTQYF. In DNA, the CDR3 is TGTGCCAGCTCACCTCCGTCCAAGACTAGCGGGGTTCTCACAGATACGCAGTATTTT.

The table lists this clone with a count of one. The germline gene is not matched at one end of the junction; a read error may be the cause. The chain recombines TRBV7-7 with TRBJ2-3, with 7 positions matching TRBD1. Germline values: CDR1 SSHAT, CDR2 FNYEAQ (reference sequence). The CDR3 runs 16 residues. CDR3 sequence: CASSLGTAKDTDTQYF. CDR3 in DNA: TGTGCTAGCAGCTTAGGGACAGCCAAGGACACAGATACGCAGTATTTT.

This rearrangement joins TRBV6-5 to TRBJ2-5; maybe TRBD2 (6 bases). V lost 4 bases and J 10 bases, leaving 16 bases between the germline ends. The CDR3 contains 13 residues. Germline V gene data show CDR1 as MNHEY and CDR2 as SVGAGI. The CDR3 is CASSLGLRRGQYF. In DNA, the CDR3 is TGTGCCAGCAGTTTAGGCCTGCGGCGGGGCCAGTACTTC.

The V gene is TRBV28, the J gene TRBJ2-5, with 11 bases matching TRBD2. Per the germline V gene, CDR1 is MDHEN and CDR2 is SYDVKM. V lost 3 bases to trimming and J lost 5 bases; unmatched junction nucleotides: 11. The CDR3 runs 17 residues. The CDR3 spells CASSFGASGRWGETQYF. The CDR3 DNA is TGTGCCAGCAGTTTTGGGGCTAGCGGGAGGTGGGGCGAGACCCAGTACTTC.

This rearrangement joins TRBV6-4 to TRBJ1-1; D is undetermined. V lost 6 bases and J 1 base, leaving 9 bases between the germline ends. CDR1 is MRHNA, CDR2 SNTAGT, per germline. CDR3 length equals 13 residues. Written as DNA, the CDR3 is TGTGCCAGCAGACCTGAGGCGAACACTGAAGCTTTCTTT. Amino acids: CASRPEANTEAFF.

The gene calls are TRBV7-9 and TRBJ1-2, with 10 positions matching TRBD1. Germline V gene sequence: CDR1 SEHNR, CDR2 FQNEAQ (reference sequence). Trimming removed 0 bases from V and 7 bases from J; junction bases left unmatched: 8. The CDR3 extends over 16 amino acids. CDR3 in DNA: TGTGCCAGCAGCTTAGCAGGGACAGGGGCGTCTGGTGGCTACACCTTC. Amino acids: CASSLAGTGASGGYTF.

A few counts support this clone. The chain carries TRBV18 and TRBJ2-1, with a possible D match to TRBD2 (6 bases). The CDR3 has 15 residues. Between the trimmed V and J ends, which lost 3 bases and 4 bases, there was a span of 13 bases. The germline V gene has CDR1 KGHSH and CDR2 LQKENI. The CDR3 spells CASSPTILAYNEQFF. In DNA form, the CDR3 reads TGTGCCAGCTCACCTACAATACTAGCTTACAATGAGCAGTTCTTC.